This is a list of T cell receptor beta chains from one sample in a study of T cell repertoires in aging, cancer and after chemotherapy. MiXCR, applied by TCRdb to the multiplex PCR reads, yields one record per CDR3 protein. The data show thousands of distinct CDR3 sequences, around 53% seen once. Sequenced material: blood. Source of these receptors: a human donor with a blood cancer. CDR3s include the opening cysteine and the closing phenylalanine or tryptophan. A D gene is named only where the DNA matches it firmly. Size is omitted from some rows. Given values are once, few, many or a class for expanded clones.

V gene	D gene	clone size	J gene	CDR3 DNA	CDR3 protein
TRBV6-5	TRBD1	once	TRBJ2-3	TGTGCCAGCATCCCCGGGACAGGGGGAGCAGATACGCAGTATTTT	CASIPGTGGADTQYF
TRBV6-1	-	-	TRBJ2-7	TGTGCCAGCAGTGACGCGCTGGCCGAGCAGTACTTC	CASSDALAEQYF
TRBV6-4	-	-	TRBJ2-1	TGTGCCGGACCGGGCGAGGGCAATGAGCAGTTCTTC	CAGPGEGNEQFF
TRBV6-5	TRBD2	-	TRBJ2-1	TGTGCCAGCAGTTCCCCGGGACTAGCGCGAAACAATGAGCAGTTCTTC	CASSSPGLARNNEQFF
TRBV11-3	-	-	TRBJ2-1	TGTGCCAGCAGCAGTACCAGGGGTCGGCGGGGTGAGCAGTTCTTC	CASSSTRGRRGEQFF
TRBV10-1	TRBD1	-	TRBJ2-7	TGCGCCAGCAGTGGGTTCGGACAGGGGGGTTACGAGCAGTACTTC	CASSGFGQGGYEQYF
TRBV20-1	TRBD1	once	TRBJ1-2	TGCAGTGCTACCCCGGGACAGGGACGCTATGGCTACACCTTC	CSATPGQGRYGYTF
TRBV6-1	TRBD1	-	TRBJ1-6	TGTGCCAGCACCGACAGGGGGATAGGCTCACCCCTCCACTTT	CASTDRGIGSPLHF
TRBV27	-	-	TRBJ2-1	TGTGCCAGCAGACCCGTCCCGGGTGGTATCAATGAGCAGTTCTTC	CASRPVPGGINEQFF
TRBV6-5	-	-	TRBJ2-1	TGTGCCAGCCGAGTCCGAGGGAGCGATGAGCAGTTCTTC	CASRVRGSDEQFF
TRBV6-5	-	once	TRBJ2-3	TGTGCCAAAACTAGAGGACAGACCTACACAGATACGCAGTATTTT	CAKTRGQTYTDTQYF
TRBV6-5	TRBD2	-	TRBJ2-4	TGTGCCAGCAGTCGACCCTCTAGCGGCTCGAACATTCAGTACTTC	CASSRPSSGSNIQYF
TRBV12-3/TRBV12-4	TRBD1	few	TRBJ2-1	TGTGCCAGCAGACAGGGGACCTACAATGAGCAGTTCTTC	CASRQGTYNEQFF
TRBV6-6	-	-	TRBJ2-5	TGTGCCAGCAGTGCCGGGGTGGGGTTTTTGGAGACCCAGTACTTC	CASSAGVGFLETQYF
TRBV5-6	-	-	TRBJ2-4	TGTGCCAGCAGCTTTGGGAGAGCCAAAAACATTCAGTACTTC	CASSFGRAKNIQYF
TRBV12-3/TRBV12-4	-	few	TRBJ2-3	TGTGCCAGCAGCCCCGGGGCAGATACGCAGTATTTT	CASSPGADTQYF
TRBV11-3	TRBD2	-	TRBJ2-1	TGTGCCAGCAGCTTAGTTAGCGGGTTATCCTACAATGAGCAGTTCTTC	CASSLVSGLSYNEQFF
TRBV10-3	-	once	TRBJ1-5	TGTGCCATCAGTGACAGGGGAGATCAGCCCCAGCATTTT	CAISDRGDQPQHF
TRBV7-9	-	-	TRBJ1-6	TGTGCCAGCAGCTTAGCTCAGACTGGATATAATTCACCCCTCCACTTT	CASSLAQTGYNSPLHF
TRBV12-3/TRBV12-4	TRBD2	-	TRBJ2-2	TGTGCCAGCAGTCGCCGGACTAGCGGGACCACCGGGGAGCTGTTTTTT	CASSRRTSGTTGELFF
TRBV5-6	-	once	TRBJ2-3	TGTGCCAGCAGCTTGATCGGCACAGATACGCAGTATTTT	CASSLIGTDTQYF
TRBV20-1	TRBD1	-	TRBJ2-1	TGCAGTGCTAGGGACAGGGGAGGATTTGAGCAGTTCTTC	CSARDRGGFEQFF